Following are 21 T cell receptor beta chains from one sample sequenced in a study of post-analysis software for immune sequencing data. TCR beta cDNA libraries included unique molecular identifiers. TCRdb passed the PCR reads through MiXCR, listing each CDR3 protein once. The data contain 150,000 or so distinct CDR3 sequences, about 34% of them singletons. This material consisted of blood, taken after autologous hematopoietic stem cell transplantation. Receptors originate from a girl aged 10-17 years with multiple sclerosis.

The chain carries TRBV9 and TRBJ1-2, with D possibly TRBD1 on 6 matching bases. Germline CDR1 SGDLS, CDR2 YYNGEE. Deletions cut 0 bases from V and 5 bases from J, with 23 bases between. This CDR3 region has 18 residues. The CDR3 DNA sequence: TGTGCCAGCAGCGTAGTAGACGGAGGGGGGGGCTTGGGATATGGCTACACCTTC. It codes for CASSVVDGGGGLGYGYTF.

This clonotype was found a few times. V and J are TRBV11-2 and TRBJ2-7; perhaps TRBD2 as D (6 bases). This CDR3 is built from 14 residues. V lost 7 bases to trimming and J lost 1 base, with 14 bases between them. Germline V gives CDR1 SGHAT, CDR2 FQNNGV. The DNA of the CDR3 is TGTGCCAGCACCTTCTCCGGGACTTCCTACGAGCAGTACTTC. This sequence encodes CASTFSGTSYEQYF. The variable domain in full, with the rest retrieved from reference TRBV11-2 and TRBJ2-7, is EAGVAQSPRYKIIEKRQSVAFWCNPISGHATLYWYQQILGQGPKLLIQFQNNGVVDDSQLPKDRFSAERLKGVDSTLKIQPAKLEDSAVYLCASTFSGTSYEQYFGPGTRLTVT.

The gene calls are TRBV6-2 or TRBV6-3 and TRBJ2-1; no reliable D call. The CDR3 has 15 residues. Germline V CDR1 and CDR2: MNHEY, SVGEGT. Trimming left V 8 bases short and J 0 bases short, with 14 bases between. CDR3 coding DNA: TGTGCCAGCGGGTCTAGACTTGCCTCCTACAATGAGCAGTTCTTC. Amino acid sequence: CASGSRLASYNEQFF.

This clonotype was counted only a few times. CDR3 region: CASSVDPAGVKNEQYF. CDR3 sequence (DNA): TGTGCCAGCAGCGTAGACCCAGCGGGAGTTAAGAATGAGCAGTACTTC. The chain links TRBV9 to TRBJ2-4; 8 nucleotides match TRBD2. With 0 bases clipped from V and 13 bases from J, the junction kept 15 bases outside the gene matches. CDR3 size: 16 residues. From germline, CDR1 is SGDLS and CDR2 YYNGEE.

The chain combines TRBV5-1 with TRBJ2-3, with D possibly matching TRBD2 (6 bases). Germline V CDR1 and CDR2: SGHRS, YFSETQ. V lost 6 bases, J lost 6 bases, and 14 bases lay in between. The CDR3 is 13 amino acids. The CDR3 is CASIAGSTDTQYF. Here the CDR3 DNA reads TGCGCCAGCATTGCGGGATCAACGGATACGCAGTATTTT.

This clonotype has a handful of counts. CDR3 region: CSARDWYQETQYF. The CDR3 DNA is TGCAGTGCTAGGGACTGGTACCAAGAGACCCAGTACTTC. The chain uses TRBV20-1 and TRBJ2-5; a possible D gene is TRBD2 (5 bases). Germline loops: CDR1 DFQATT, CDR2 SNEGSKA (reference sequence). Trimming removed 3 bases at V and 0 bases at J, with 8 bases between. The CDR3 consists of 13 residues.

This clonotype turned up a few times. V usage is TRBV5-1 and J usage is TRBJ2-1; D is uncertain. The length of the CDR3 is 13 residues. From germline, CDR1 is SGHRS and CDR2 YFSETQ. V was cut by 4 bases and J by 10 bases, with 15 bases left in between. DNA of the CDR3: TGCGCCAGCAGCCCACAAGGGTCAGGCGAGCAGTTCTTC. Amino acids: CASSPQGSGEQFF.

J is TRBJ2-1 and V is TRBV25-1, with 7 nucleotides matching TRBD1. The germline gives CDR1 MGHDK, CDR2 SYGVNS. The CDR3 contains 17 residues. V shed 5 bases, J shed 0 bases, and the junction held 10 bases outside the gene matches. The chain's CDR3 is CASSTQTGKSSYNEQFF. Written as DNA, the CDR3 is TGTGCCAGCAGTACCCAGACAGGGAAAAGCTCCTACAATGAGCAGTTCTTC.

This clonotype has a handful of counts. The gene calls are TRBV7-6 and TRBJ2-5, with a possible D match to TRBD2 (5 bases). The V end lost 0 bases, the J end lost 5 bases, and 10 bases lay between the germline ends. This CDR3 region has 14 residues. From germline, CDR1 is SGHVS and CDR2 FNYEAQ. The CDR3 DNA reads TGTGCCAGCAGCTTAGCTCCCCGAGGGGAGACCCAGTACTTC. It specifies CASSLAPRGETQYF. Complete variable domain (other parts from reference TRBV7-6 and TRBJ2-5): GAGVSQSPRYKVTKRGQDVALRCDPISGHVSLYWYRQALGQGPEFLTYFNYEAQQDKSGLPNDRFSAERPEGSISTLTIQRTEQRDSAMYRCASSLAPRGETQYFGPGTRLLVL.

There are a few counts of this clonotype. The chain combines TRBV27 with TRBJ1-1; D is ambiguous. V dropped 0 bases and J dropped 1 base, with 6 bases sitting between them. The CDR3 totals 14 residues. In germline, CDR1 is MNHEY, CDR2 SMNVEV (reference sequence). CDR3 nucleotide sequence: TGTGCCAGCAGTTTATCCCGCGGGAACACTGAAGCTTTCTTT. It yields the protein CASSLSRGNTEAFF.

V gene TRBV6-1 combines with J gene TRBJ2-1; D is uncertain. Trimming cost V 6 bases and J 7 bases, with 19 bases left between them. Germline assignment: CDR1 MNHNS and CDR2 SASEGT. CDR3 length: 15 residues. CDR3 in amino acids: CASRFVPTGRNEQFF. CDR3 nucleotides: TGTGCCAGCAGGTTCGTCCCAACCGGACGGAATGAGCAGTTCTTC.

The V gene is TRBV29-1, the J gene TRBJ2-7, with 14 bases identical to TRBD2. V was pared by 8 bases and J by 6 bases, with 12 bases of the junction left unmatched. CDR3 length: 15 amino acids. CDR1 SQVTM and CDR2 ANQGSEA come from the germline V gene. CDR3 sequence reads: CSTSEGLAGVGEQYF. The CDR3 nucleotides are TGCAGCACATCAGAGGGACTAGCGGGAGTAGGCGAGCAGTACTTC.

The rearrangement links TRBV20-1 to TRBJ2-1; D could derive from TRBD1 or TRBD2 (5 bases each). Trimming pared 2 bases from V and 7 bases from J, leaving 18 bases between. Germline V gene sequence: CDR1 DFQATT, CDR2 SNEGSKA (reference sequence). The CDR3 loop spans 15 amino acids. CDR3 in DNA: TGCAGTGCTAGAACAGGTGGCCCACGGGAAAATGAGCAGTTCTTC. As protein: CSARTGGPRENEQFF.

This clonotype was counted a few times. The CDR3: CSAHRVGSNEKLFF. Here the CDR3 DNA reads TGCAGTGCACATCGGGTAGGATCTAATGAAAAACTGTTTTTT. This chain connects TRBV20-1 to TRBJ1-4; no reliable D call. In germline, CDR1 is DFQATT, CDR2 SNEGSKA (reference sequence). The V end lost 6 bases, the J end lost 3 bases, and 14 bases lay between the germline ends. The CDR3 loop spans 14 amino acids.

The chain couples TRBV27 to TRBJ2-1, with D tentatively TRBD2 (6 bases). The germline V gene has CDR1 MNHEY and CDR2 SMNVEV (reference sequence). V was clipped by 1 base and J by 6 bases, with 10 bases between them. The CDR3 is 14 residues long. For the CDR3, the DNA is TGTGCCAGCAGTTTATTTGGGGGAGGCAATGAGCAGTTCTTC. It encodes CASSLFGGGNEQFF.

In this sample, this clonotype turned up many times. The rearrangement joins TRBV6-6 to TRBJ2-7; 9 nucleotides agree with TRBD1. Germline V gene lookup returns CDR1 MNHNY and CDR2 SVGAGI (reference sequence). After removal of 5 bases from V and 3 bases from J, the junction contained 14 bases not matched to a gene. CDR3 length: 17 residues. The CDR3 DNA reads as TGTGCCAGCAGTCCCTCAGTACCGGGACAGGGATTCTACGAGCAGTACTTC. This translates into CASSPSVPGQGFYEQYF.

This clonotype was seen only a few times. CDR3: CASSSRTGAQETQYF. The CDR3 nucleotides are TGTGCCAGCAGTTCCCGTACAGGGGCCCAAGAGACCCAGTACTTC. The rearrangement links TRBV27 to TRBJ2-7, with 7 bases matching TRBD1. The J call may be incorrect, as the DNA end agrees better with TRBJ2-5. CDR3 length: 15 amino acids. CDR1 is MNHEY and CDR2 is SMNVEV in the germline V gene (reference sequence).

This rearrangement joins TRBV5-6 to TRBJ1-4, with TRBD1 matching 8 bases. Germline V gene lookup returns CDR1 SGHDT and CDR2 YYEEEE. Unmatched junction bases numbered 9, after V lost 0 bases and J lost 8 bases. The CDR3 is 16 residues long. The CDR3 coding sequence is TGTGCCAGCAGCTTGGCCCCCCAGGGGGCTGGGGAAAAACTGTTTTTT. Its protein product is CASSLAPQGAGEKLFF.

This clonotype has just a few counts. The chain employs TRBV20-1 and TRBJ2-3, with TRBD1 matching 8 bases. This CDR3 is 16 amino acids long. Trimming cost V 0 bases and J 5 bases; bases outside gene matches: 10. The germline V gene has CDR1 DFQATT and CDR2 SNEGSKA (reference sequence). The CDR3 is CSARDPRAGGVDTQYF. CDR3 sequence (DNA): TGCAGTGCTAGAGATCCCCGAGCAGGGGGCGTAGATACGCAGTATTTT.

The chain couples TRBV2 to TRBJ2-5; TRBD1 is a possible D gene (5 bases). Germline V gives CDR1 SNHLY, CDR2 FYNNEI. V lost 7 bases and J lost 6, with 12 bases in between. The CDR3 spans 12 residues. In nucleotides, the CDR3 is TGTGCCAGCACTGACAGTGTAAAGACCCAGTACTTC. This codes for CASTDSVKTQYF.

This chain connects TRBV14 to TRBJ1-2, with D uncertain. Trimming removed 1 base at V and 3 bases at J, with 6 bases between. Germline V gene sequence: CDR1 SGHDN, CDR2 FVKESK. This CDR3 region has 13 residues. CDR3 sequence reads: CASSQAHYYGYTF. The DNA for the CDR3 is TGTGCCAGCAGCCAAGCTCACTACTATGGCTACACCTTC.